The 17 T cell receptor beta chains below all came from one sample that was sequenced in a study of blood T cell repertoires in COVID-19. Sequenced by immunoSEQ multiplex PCR; TCRdb stores in-frame clones only, minus some. The top ten clones hold roughly a quarter of a sample with some 14,000 clones, about 83% of them seen once. Sequences were obtained from peripheral blood. All receptors derive from a woman in her sixties with acute or convalescent COVID-19.

J is TRBJ1-1 and V is TRBV6-6, with 7 nucleotides matching TRBD1. There are 15 residues in the CDR3. Germline trimming cut 2 bases from V and 5 bases from J; bases unmatched to any gene: 8. Germline V CDR1 and CDR2: MNHNY, SVGAGI (reference sequence). CDR3 in amino acids: CASSYEGGADTEAFF. CDR3 DNA: TGTGCCAGCAGTTACGAAGGGGGCGCCGATACTGAAGCTTTCTTT.

This chain uses TRBV7-2 with TRBJ2-3; maybe TRBD2 (6 bases). Germline loops: CDR1 SGHTA, CDR2 FQGNSA. The CDR3 extends over 15 amino acids. V was cut by 0 bases and J by 2 bases, with 9 bases left in between. The CDR3 DNA sequence: TGTGCCAGCAGCTTAGCTAGCGGCCCCACAGATACGCAGTATTTT. Translating it yields CASSLASGPTDTQYF.

The rearrangement uses TRBV3-1 (or the pseudogene TRBV3-2) and TRBJ2-7; a possible D gene is TRBD1 (6 bases). The CDR3 loop spans 16 amino acids. Germline V gives CDR1 LGHDT, CDR2 YNNKEL (reference sequence). With 2 bases removed from V and 5 bases from J, the gap between germline ends came to 19 bases. The CDR3 DNA is TGTGCCAGCAGCCAATTACCAGGGGATCGTCTAGACGAGCAGTACTTC. It translates to CASSQLPGDRLDEQYF.

The chain is built from TRBV14 and TRBJ1-2; 9 bases are shared with TRBD1. This CDR3 is 14 amino acids long. J was trimmed by 3 bases and V by 6 bases; bases with no gene match: 5. The germline V gene has CDR1 SGHDN and CDR2 FVKESK. CDR3 DNA sequence: TGTGCCAGCAGGCAAACAGGGGGCTACTATGGCTACACCTTC. Translated: CASRQTGGYYGYTF.

The chain carries TRBV24-1 and TRBJ2-7, with a possible D match to TRBD2 (6 bases). Trimming cost V 9 bases and J 1 base, with 21 bases left between them. The V gene's germline CDR1 is KGHDR and CDR2 SFDVKD. The CDR3 runs to 16 residues. CDR3 amino acids: CATFGGGPNWSYEQYF. As DNA, the CDR3 is TGTGCCACCTTCGGAGGAGGGCCGAACTGGTCCTACGAGCAGTACTTC.

The chain uses TRBV28 and TRBJ2-7; TRBD2 agrees at 7 bases. CDR3 length: 17 amino acids. Germline CDR1 reads MDHEN; CDR2 reads SYDVKM. The V segment lost 2 bases and the J segment 3 bases; nucleotides outside the gene matches: 13. CDR3 DNA sequence: TGTGCCAGCAGTTTACCATCAGGAGCGGGAAGTATCTACGAGCAGTACTTC. Translated: CASSLPSGAGSIYEQYF.

This chain joins TRBV11-2 and TRBJ2-5, with TRBD1 identical over 9 bases. The CDR3 covers 13 residues. The germline CDR1 and CDR2 sequences are SGHAT and FQNNGV. V lost 1 base to trimming and J lost 11 bases; unmatched junction nucleotides: 5. The CDR3 DNA reads as TGTGCCAGCAGCTTAGGTACAGGGGGCGCGCAGTACTTC. This gives the protein CASSLGTGGAQYF.

V is TRBV18 and J is TRBJ2-3; D possibly corresponds to TRBD2 (5 bases). Germline lookup yields CDR1 KGHSH and CDR2 LQKENI. With 4 bases removed from V and 4 bases from J, the gap between germline ends came to 15 bases. CDR3 size: 15 residues. CDR3 sequence: CASSRRVASADTQYF. The CDR3 coding sequence is TGTGCCAGCTCACGAAGAGTAGCGTCGGCAGATACGCAGTATTTT.

The chain is built from TRBV7-2 and TRBJ1-2, with 8 bases matching TRBD1. The ends lost 6 bases at V and 1 base at J; junction bases unmatched: 7. CDR1 SGHTA and CDR2 FQGNSA come from the germline V gene. There are 15 residues in the CDR3. As DNA, the CDR3 is TGTGCCAGCAGTTTGCAGGGGGCGATTAACTATGGCTACACCTTC. The encoded protein is CASSLQGAINYGYTF.

The chain carries TRBV5-1 and TRBJ1-1, with D perhaps TRBD1 (5 bases). Germline V lookup: CDR1 SGHRS, CDR2 YFSETQ. V dropped 1 base and J dropped 4 bases, with 14 bases sitting between them. The CDR3 contains 15 residues. In nucleotides, the CDR3 is TGCGCCAGCAGCTTGTCTGCCAGGGAAGGCACTGAAGCTTTCTTT. Amino acid sequence: CASSLSAREGTEAFF. Complete variable domain (other parts from reference TRBV5-1 and TRBJ1-1): KAGVTQTPRYLIKTRGQQVTLSCSPISGHRSVSWYQQTPGQGLQFLFEYFSETQRNKGNFPGRFSGRQFSNSRSEMNVSTLELGDSALYLCASSLSAREGTEAFFGQGTRLTVV.

This clone was seen just once. The gene calls are TRBV2 and TRBJ2-2, with D uncertain. With 11 bases removed from V and 0 bases from J, the gap between germline ends came to 19 bases. Germline CDR1 SNHLY, CDR2 FYNNEI. The CDR3 is 16 residues long. CDR3 bases: TGTGCCCTTAGGAGTGGCGGCTCCGCGAACACCGGGGAGCTGTTTTTT. Encoded protein: CALRSGGSANTGELFF.

The rearrangement links TRBV12-3 or TRBV12-4 to TRBJ1-1; no reliable D call. CDR3 length equals 13 residues. Between the trimmed V and J ends, which lost 7 bases and 1 base, there was a span of 10 bases. DNA of the CDR3: TGTGCCAGCAACGAGGCTTGGAACACTGAAGCTTTCTTT. Protein sequence: CASNEAWNTEAFF.

This clone was seen just once. The V gene is TRBV28, the J gene TRBJ2-7; 9 bases line up with TRBD1. CDR1 and CDR2 from the germline V gene are MDHEN and SYDVKM. The CDR3 sequence is 15 residues long. V was clipped by 1 base and J by 4 bases; unmatched bases: 5. The CDR3 reads CASSLLGTGLYEQYF. In DNA form, the CDR3 reads TGTGCCAGCAGTTTATTAGGGACAGGGTTATACGAGCAGTACTTC.

The chain carries TRBV5-1 and TRBJ2-3, with D possibly TRBD1 on 5 matching bases. Deletions cut 0 bases from V and 3 bases from J, with 11 bases between. CDR1 SGHRS and CDR2 YFSETQ come from the germline V gene. The CDR3 extends over 15 amino acids. CDR3 sequence: CASSLDVGATDTQYF. CDR3 bases: TGCGCCAGCAGCTTGGATGTAGGGGCGACAGATACGCAGTATTTT.

V usage is TRBV3-1 (or the pseudogene TRBV3-2) and J usage is TRBJ2-1; D unclear. Germline assignment: CDR1 LGHDT and CDR2 YNNKEL (reference sequence). This CDR3 is 15 amino acids long. V dropped 0 bases and J dropped 7 bases, with 13 bases sitting between them. CDR3 in DNA: TGTGCCAGCAGCCAAGATCTCGCGGCCGGGAATGAGCAGTTCTTC. It encodes CASSQDLAAGNEQFF.

The rearrangement joins TRBV11-2 to TRBJ2-6, with D possibly being TRBD1 (6 bases). V shed 3 bases and J shed 2 bases, with 11 bases lying between them. CDR1 and CDR2 (germline): SGHAT, FQNNGV. This CDR3 is 16 amino acids long. CDR3 coding DNA: TGTGCCAGCAGCTTTTTCAGGGGCCCTGGGGCCAACGTCCTGACTTTC. It codes for CASSFFRGPGANVLTF.

The chain links TRBV4-3 to TRBJ2-1; D ambiguous. Deletions cut 2 bases from V and 4 bases from J, with 9 bases between. The CDR3 spans 14 residues. CDR1 is LGHNA, CDR2 YSLEER, per germline. CDR3 nucleotide sequence: TGCGCCAGCAGCCAAATCGGTGGTTACAATGAGCAGTTCTTC. The encoded protein is CASSQIGGYNEQFF.